This TCR beta chain appears in the sequencing data of a study of sequential checkpoint blockade in melanoma. Study-wide context: Patients were randomized 1:1 to nivolumab-then-ipilimumab or ipilimumab-then-nivolumab first-line.

This CDR3 is built from 16 residues. CDR1 is MGHRA, CDR2 YSYEKL, per germline. V was trimmed by 2 bases and J by 3 bases, leaving 13 bases between them. The table came from immunoSEQ multiplex PCR; TCRdb's copy has only in-frame clones and leaves some out. The sample includes more than 25,000 clones, about 88% of them seen just once. The sample's treatment: randomized to nivolumab then ipilimumab (arm A) or the reverse (arm B). DNA-damaging chemotherapy had not been given to any patient beforehand. Live CD3+CD8+ CD19− CD56− cells were sorted from PBMCs. This material consisted of CD8+ T cells sorted from blood (inferred from file names), taken from a patient given nivolumab and ipilimumab in sequence. The source is a human donor with melanoma. The chain combines TRBV4-1 with TRBJ2-2; D perhaps matches TRBD2 (6 bases). DNA for the CDR3: TGCGCCAGCAGCCAAACAGTGAGCGGGTACACCGGGGAGCTGTTTTTT. Its protein product is CASSQTVSGYTGELFF.